This T cell receptor beta chain comes out of a study of T cells after posttransplantation cyclophosphamide. Whole-study results and caveats: Recipient CMV seropositivity and CMV reactivation strongly tracked TRB clonality.

Assay used: immunoSEQ multiplex PCR; TCRdb lists only in-frame clones, some missing. This table has about 32,000 clones, around 90% appearing once. A remark on this clone: Its specificity is unknown.

Germline assignment: CDR1 SGHAT and CDR2 FQDESV (reference sequence). The CDR3 has 13 residues. The germline V and J ends were trimmed by 5 bases and 2 bases, with 10 bases remaining between them. Material: PBMCs. V is TRBV11-1 and J is TRBJ2-7; maybe TRBD2 (6 bases). The sequence was obtained from a woman aged 40 to 49 with a blood cancer, CMV-positive, and with a related stem cell donor. The CDR3 DNA sequence: TGTGCCAGCAGCGGGGCGGGAACCTACGAGCAGTACTTC. It translates to CASSGAGTYEQYF. The full variable domain, in which reference TRBV11-1 and TRBJ2-7 provide the parts outside the CDR3, is EAEVAQSPRYKITEKSQAVAFWCDPISGHATLYWYRQILGQGPELLVQFQDESVVDDSQLPKDRFSAERLKGVDSTLKIQPAELGDSAMYLCASSGAGTYEQYFGPGTRLTVT.